This passage covers 4 T cell receptor beta chains from one sample sequenced in a study of shared clonotypes between healthy human individuals. TCRdb's copy holds only in-frame clones and misses some; the assay was immunoSEQ multiplex PCR. The sample has approximately 1,500,000 clones; roughly 96% are singletons. Sequencing was carried out using naive CD4+ T cells sorted from blood. Subset given: CD45RA+ positively selected. Source of these receptors: a man aged 25-45 years in good health.

This chain links TRBV7-9 with TRBJ2-2; 8 positions agree with TRBD2. Germline V CDR1 and CDR2: SEHNR, FQNEAQ (reference sequence). The CDR3 spans 16 residues. With V trimmed by 0 bases and J by 4 bases, 4 bases remained unmatched. CDR3 protein: CASSLALAGFTGELFF. CDR3 coding DNA: TGTGCCAGCAGCTTAGCGCTAGCGGGTTTCACCGGGGAGCTGTTTTTT.

The chain combines TRBV19 with TRBJ2-5; 7 positions agree with TRBD2. CDR1 and CDR2 from the germline V gene are LNHDA and SQIVND (reference sequence). This CDR3 region has 15 residues. Trimming cost V 7 bases and J 2 bases; bases outside gene matches: 10. CDR3 protein: CASMASGYPQETQYF. The CDR3 DNA is TGTGCCAGTATGGCTAGCGGATATCCTCAAGAGACCCAGTACTTC.

The chain joins TRBV6-5 to TRBJ1-2; D is undetermined. V was clipped by 3 bases and J by 9 bases, with 14 bases between them. Germline assignment: CDR1 MNHEY and CDR2 SVGAGI. The CDR3 runs to 13 residues. CDR3 in DNA: TGTGCCAGCAGTTATTCCACCACACAGAGCTACACCTTC. It yields the protein CASSYSTTQSYTF.

Notes on this clone: Other nucleotide sequences from this sample produce the same CDR3. The rearrangement uses TRBV29-1 and TRBJ1-1; TRBD1 is a possible D gene (5 bases). V was clipped by 6 bases and J by 0 bases, with 14 bases between them. The CDR3 sequence is 14 residues long. Germline V lookup: CDR1 SQVTM, CDR2 ANQGSEA. The CDR3 reads CSVGSGTLNTEAFF. CDR3 nucleotides: TGCAGCGTCGGATCCGGGACTTTGAACACTGAAGCTTTCTTT.